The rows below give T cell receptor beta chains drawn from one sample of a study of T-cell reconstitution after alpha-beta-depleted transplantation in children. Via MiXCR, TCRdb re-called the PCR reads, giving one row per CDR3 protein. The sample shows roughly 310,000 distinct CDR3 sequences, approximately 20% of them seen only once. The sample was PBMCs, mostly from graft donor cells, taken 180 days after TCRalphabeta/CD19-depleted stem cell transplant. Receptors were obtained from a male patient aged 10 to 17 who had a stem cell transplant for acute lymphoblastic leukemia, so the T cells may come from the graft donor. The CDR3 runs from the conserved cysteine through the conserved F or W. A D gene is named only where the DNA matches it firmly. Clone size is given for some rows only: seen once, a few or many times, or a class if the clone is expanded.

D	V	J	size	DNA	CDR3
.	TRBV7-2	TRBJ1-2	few	TGTGCCAGCAGCCTATACAGGTCCCGGGGCGGCTACACCTTC	CASSLYRSRGGYTF
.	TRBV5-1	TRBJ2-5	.	TGCGCCAGCAGCCGTCCCACAGGGATGCACGACCAAGAGACCCAGTACTTC	CASSRPTGMHDQETQYF
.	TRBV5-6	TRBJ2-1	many	TGTGCCAGCAGCTTCAACAATGAGCAGTTCTTC	CASSFNNEQFF
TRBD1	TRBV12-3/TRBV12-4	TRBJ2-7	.	TGTGCCAGCTTTACTAGGGGACAGCGCTACGAGCAGTACTTC	CASFTRGQRYEQYF
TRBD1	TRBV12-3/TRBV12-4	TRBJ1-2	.	TGTGCCAGCAGTTTAGCGGACAGGGACGATGGCTACACCTTC	CASSLADRDDGYTF
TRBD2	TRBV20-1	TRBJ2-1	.	TGCAGTGCTAGAGCGGTTAGCGGGAGTGCCTACAATGAGCAGTTCTTC	CSARAVSGSAYNEQFF
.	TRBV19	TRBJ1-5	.	TGTGCCAGTAGGCCAGTTCAGGGGCCCGACAGGCTAAATCAGCCCCAGCATTTT	CASRPVQGPDRLNQPQHF
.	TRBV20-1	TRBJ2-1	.	TGCAGTGCAATCGAGAGACGTCTCTACAATGAGCAGTTCTTC	CSAIERRLYNEQFF
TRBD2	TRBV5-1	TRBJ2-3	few	TGCGCCAGCAGCTTGGCCGGGGGACTAGTCTCAGATACGCAGTATTTT	CASSLAGGLVSDTQYF
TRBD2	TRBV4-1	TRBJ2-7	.	TGCGCCAGCAGCCAAACCACTAGCGGGGGTTTCTACGAGCAGTACTTC	CASSQTTSGGFYEQYF
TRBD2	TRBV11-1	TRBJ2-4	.	TGTGCCATCAGCTTAGGAACCAGCGGGGCACTAGCCAAAAACATTCAGTACTTC	CAISLGTSGALAKNIQYF
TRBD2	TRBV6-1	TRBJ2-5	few	TGTGCCAGCAGCCTAAGCGGGGTCGAACAAGAGACCCAGTACTTC	CASSLSGVEQETQYF
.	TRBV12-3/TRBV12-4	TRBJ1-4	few	TGTGCCAGCAGTTTTGGAGCTGATGGCGAAAAACTGTTTTTT	CASSFGADGEKLFF
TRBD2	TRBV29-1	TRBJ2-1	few	TGCAGCGTAGACGACGGCCCGACTAGCCCCTACAATGAGCAGTTCTTC	CSVDDGPTSPYNEQFF
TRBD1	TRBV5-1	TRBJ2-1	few	TGCGCCAGCAGCTCACCTCCGGGACAGGCCTCCTACAATGAGCAGTTCTTC	CASSSPPGQASYNEQFF
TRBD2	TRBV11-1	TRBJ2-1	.	TGTGCCAGCAGCCCGGGACTAGCGGGAGGCCCCTACTCCTACAATGAGCAGTTCTTC	CASSPGLAGGPYSYNEQFF
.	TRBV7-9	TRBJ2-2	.	TGTGCCAGCAGCTTAAAGCCCCGGGAGCTGTTTTTT	CASSLKPRELFF
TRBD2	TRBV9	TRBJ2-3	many	TGTGCCAGCAGCGCGACAGCGGGAGTAGATACGCAGTATTTT	CASSATAGVDTQYF
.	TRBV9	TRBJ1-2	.	TGTGCCAGCAGCCCTACAAGAGGACGGATCTTCTATGGCTACACCTTC	CASSPTRGRIFYGYTF
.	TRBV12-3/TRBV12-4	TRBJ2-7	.	TGTGCCAGCAGCCCTGGACAGTTGTTAGAGCAGTACTTC	CASSPGQLLEQYF
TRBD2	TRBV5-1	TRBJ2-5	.	TGCGCCAGCAGTAAGACTAGCGGATACCAAGAGACCCAGTACTTC	CASSKTSGYQETQYF
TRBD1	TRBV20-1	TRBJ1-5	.	TGCAGTGCAAGGGACAGGGCTACTCTTAGCAATCAGCCCCAGCATTTT	CSARDRATLSNQPQHF
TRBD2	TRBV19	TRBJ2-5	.	TGTGCCAGTAGTATATACAGCGGGAGTTTGGAGACCCAGTACTTC	CASSIYSGSLETQYF
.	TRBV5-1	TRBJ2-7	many	TGCGCCAGCAGTAGGGAGGCAGGGTCTGTCCACGAGCAGTACTTC	CASSREAGSVHEQYF
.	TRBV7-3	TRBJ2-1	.	TGTGCCAGCTCGTGGGGAACAGGGGAGCAGTTCTTC	CASSWGTGEQFF
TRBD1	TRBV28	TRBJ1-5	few	TGTGCCAGCAGTTTATTGGACAGGGTGGTTGGACAGCCCCAGCATTTT	CASSLLDRVVGQPQHF
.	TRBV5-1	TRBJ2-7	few	TGCGCCAGCTCCCCGGGAACCCCCCGAGGCGAGCAGTACTTC	CASSPGTPRGEQYF
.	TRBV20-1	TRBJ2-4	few	TGCAGTGCTTCCGGGACACCCCGTACCGGGGGAACCATTCAGTACTTC	CSASGTPRTGGTIQYF
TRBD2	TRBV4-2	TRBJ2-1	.	TGTGCCAGCAGCCAAGATATGGGACTAGCGGGGTATAGCGATGAGCAGTTCTTC	CASSQDMGLAGYSDEQFF
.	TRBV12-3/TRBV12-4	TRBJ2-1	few	TGTGCCAGCAGTTTTTGGCTACACAATGAGCAGTTCTTC	CASSFWLHNEQFF
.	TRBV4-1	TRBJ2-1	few	TGCGCCAGCAGCCATAGGGCGATTCTCGTCAGCTCCTACAATGAGCAGTTCTTC	CASSHRAILVSSYNEQFF
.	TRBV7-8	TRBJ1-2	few	TGTGCCAGCAGCTTAGCAAGGAGTGCGTATGGCTACACCTTC	CASSLARSAYGYTF
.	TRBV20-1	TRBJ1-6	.	TGCAGTGCTAGAGATGAAAAGGGTTCCTATAATTCACCCCTCCACTTT	CSARDEKGSYNSPLHF
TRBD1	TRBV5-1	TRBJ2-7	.	TGCGCCAGCAGCGCCCCGGGACAGGGGGTGGACGAGCAGTACTTC	CASSAPGQGVDEQYF
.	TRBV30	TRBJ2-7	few	TGTGCCTGGAGCGGGGGACAGTACAACGAGCAGTACTTC	CAWSGGQYNEQYF
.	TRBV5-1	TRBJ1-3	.	TGCGCCAGCAGCTGCCCACCAAGCTCTGGAAACACCATATATTTT	CASSCPPSSGNTIYF
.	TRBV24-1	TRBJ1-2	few	TGTGCCACCAGTGACCAGACCCGGTATGGCTACACCTTC	CATSDQTRYGYTF
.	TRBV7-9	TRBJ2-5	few	TGTGCCAGCAGCTTTCAACTAAACCAAGAGACCCAGTACTTC	CASSFQLNQETQYF
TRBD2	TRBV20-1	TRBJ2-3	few	TGCAGTGCTAGTGGGGGGGAGGGCAAAGATACGCAGTATTTT	CSASGGEGKDTQYF
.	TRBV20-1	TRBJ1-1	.	TGCAGTGCCCCAATGAACACTGAAGCTTTCTTT	CSAPMNTEAFF
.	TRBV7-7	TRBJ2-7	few	TGTGCCAGCAGCTTTGATGCAGGGCCCTCCTACGAGCAGTACTTC	CASSFDAGPSYEQYF
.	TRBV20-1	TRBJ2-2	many	TGCAGTGCTAGATTGCAGGGTTTGGGCACCGGGGAGCTGTTTTTT	CSARLQGLGTGELFF